One and the same sample provided the 9 T cell receptor beta chains below, sequenced in a study of T-cell reconstitution after alpha-beta-depleted transplantation in children. A TCRbeta library incorporating unique molecular identifiers was prepared. TCRdb fed the PCR reads into MiXCR, producing one record per CDR3 protein. The sample has about 610,000 distinct CDR3 sequences; over 9.5% are singletons. Sequences were derived from PBMCs from the stem cell graft donor, sampled from the stem cell graft. These receptors all come from a human donor who donated a stem cell graft to a child with acute myeloid leukemia.

V gene TRBV19 combines with J gene TRBJ2-1; TRBD2 agrees at 15 bases. This CDR3 spans 17 amino acids. Germline lookup yields CDR1 LNHDA and CDR2 SQIVND (reference sequence). Trimming removed 6 bases from V and 4 bases from J; junction bases left unmatched: 7. As DNA, the CDR3 is TGTGCCAGTAGCCCCTTCGGACTAGCGGGAGGGTACAATGAGCAGTTCTTC. Protein product: CASSPFGLAGGYNEQFF.

The chain has TRBV5-1 and TRBJ1-2; TRBD1 might be the D (5 bases). CDR3 size: 13 residues. Per the germline V gene, CDR1 is SGHRS and CDR2 is YFSETQ. Trimming removed 3 bases from V and 1 base from J, with 7 bases in between. The DNA for the CDR3 is TGCGCCAGCAGCTCACAGGTTAACTATGGCTACACCTTC. Translating it yields CASSSQVNYGYTF.

The chain joins TRBV9 to TRBJ2-3; D not resolved. The CDR3 consists of 12 residues. Trimming stripped 3 bases from V and 7 bases from J, with 9 bases between. Germline V gene lookup returns CDR1 SGDLS and CDR2 YYNGEE. The CDR3 nucleotides read TGTGCCAGCAGCGGCCTTGGGAATACGCAGTATTTT. It yields the protein CASSGLGNTQYF.

At least ten counts were recorded for this clonotype. The chain employs TRBV5-1 and TRBJ2-7; tentative D call: TRBD1 (5 bases). CDR3 length: 19 residues. The V end lost 0 bases, the J end lost 0 bases, and 22 bases lay between the germline ends. From germline, CDR1 is SGHRS and CDR2 YFSETQ. The CDR3 sequence is CASSLGIPRSQESSYEQYF. The CDR3 DNA reads as TGCGCCAGCAGCTTGGGGATACCCAGATCACAGGAATCCTCCTACGAGCAGTACTTC.

This clonotype appeared a few times. The rearrangement uses TRBV29-1 and TRBJ2-2, with TRBD1 matching over 7 bases. V lost 7 bases, J lost 2 bases, and 4 bases stayed unmatched. This CDR3 comprises 13 residues. From germline, CDR1 is SQVTM and CDR2 ANQGSEA. The CDR3 nucleotides read TGCAGCGCACAGGGGTCCAACACCGGGGAGCTGTTTTTT. As protein: CSAQGSNTGELFF.

In this sample, this clonotype turned up a few times. V and J are TRBV28 and TRBJ1-1; 8 bases match TRBD1. J lost 3 bases, V lost 4 bases, and 13 bases had no gene match. The CDR3 totals 17 residues. Germline CDR1 is MDHEN and CDR2 is SYDVKM. The CDR3 reads CASSSPEQGERDTEAFF. The DNA of the CDR3 is TGTGCCAGCAGTTCGCCGGAACAGGGGGAACGGGACACTGAAGCTTTCTTT.

The chain employs TRBV5-1 and TRBJ1-6; maybe TRBD1 (5 bases). This CDR3 comprises 14 residues. V was shortened by 7 bases and J by 6 bases, with 14 bases between the two germline ends. CDR1 is SGHRS and CDR2 is YFSETQ in the germline V gene. The CDR3 sequence: CASAGMVGNSPLHF. The CDR3 coding sequence is TGCGCCAGCGCAGGGATGGTGGGTAATTCACCCCTCCACTTT.

This clonotype came up many times. The genes are TRBV6-2 or TRBV6-3 and TRBJ2-1; D is undetermined. Germline CDR1 and CDR2: MNHEY and SVGEGT. The CDR3 sequence is 11 residues long. The V and J ends lost 4 bases and 12 bases respectively, with 10 bases between them. CDR3 bases: TGTGCCAGCAGTTTCGATAGGTGGCAGTTCTTC. This codes for CASSFDRWQFF.

This clonotype was found many times. V usage is TRBV10-3 and J usage is TRBJ2-3; TRBD2 matches at 15 bases. Germline lookup yields CDR1 ENHRY and CDR2 SYGVKD. The CDR3 is 16 amino acids. Trimming removed 2 bases from V and 4 bases from J; junction bases left unmatched: 1. The CDR3 coding sequence is TGTGCCATCAGTGAGGGGACTAGCGGGAGGTCAGATACGCAGTATTTT. It specifies CAISEGTSGRSDTQYF.